This T cell receptor (beta chain) derives from a study of blood T cell repertoires in COVID-19. Turning to the study itself: Sample material is recorded as cDNA or gDNA derived from T cells, B-cell-depleted T cells, or PBMCs.

Donors in Cohort 3 counted as recovered after two negative PCRs, clearance, or symptom resolution. This clone was detected only once. The V gene lost 5 bases and the J gene lost 6 bases, with 14 bases spanning the gap. This CDR3 region has 13 residues. The V gene's germline CDR1 is SGHRS and CDR2 YFSETQ. How the authors handled the data: Counts of nucleated cells, estimated from reference gene primer amplification, were obtained. Clones were sequenced by immunoSEQ multiplex PCR, and TCRdb holds only the in-frame ones, with some missing. V and J calls and clone size follow that table, whereas D and trimming were derived from the DNA. Counted here are tens of thousands of clones, around 83% occurring once; the ten biggest clones make up 2.5% to 3.5%.

The source is a woman aged 50 to 60 who had recovered from COVID-19. The sequenced sample consisted of PBMCs or T cells enriched from blood (not recorded which). The chain uses TRBV5-1 and TRBJ1-1; D ambiguous. The CDR3 DNA reads as TGCGCCAGCAGTTTATCGCGGTTGTCTGAAGCTTTCTTT. Translating gives CASSLSRLSEAFF.